Listed here are 14 T cell receptor beta chains from one sample, sequenced in a study of blood T cell repertoires in COVID-19. Profiling relied on immunoSEQ multiplex PCR, and the TCRdb table lists in-frame clones only, not all of them. The repertoire holds roughly 230,000 clones, around 87% seen once, with roughly 7.2% in the top ten. The sample consisted of PBMCs or T cells enriched from blood (not recorded which). Receptor source: a man aged 30-40 years in a cohort exposed to, infected with or recovered from COVID-19 (not recorded which).

The V call is TRBV5-1, the J call TRBJ2-3, with 7 bases fitting TRBD1. CDR3 size: 15 residues. The J segment lost 4 bases and the V segment lost 0 bases, leaving 5 bases of the junction unmatched. CDR1 is SGHRS, CDR2 YFSETQ, per germline. The chain's CDR3 is CASSLATGLSDTQYF. CDR3 bases: TGCGCCAGCAGCTTGGCGACAGGGCTCTCAGATACGCAGTATTTT.

The V gene is TRBV29-1, the J gene TRBJ1-1, with a weak D call TRBD1 (5 bases). This CDR3 has 11 amino acids. With 6 bases removed from V and 11 bases from J, the gap between germline ends came to 16 bases. The germline V gene encodes CDR1 SQVTM and CDR2 ANQGSEA. The CDR3: CSVGEGSRAFF. The CDR3 nucleotides read TGCAGCGTGGGGGAGGGCAGCCGGGCTTTCTTT.

The V and J genes are TRBV11-2 and TRBJ1-1; no reliable D call. The length of the CDR3 is 14 residues. Per germline, CDR1 SGHAT and CDR2 FQNNGV. V gave up 5 bases and J gave up 6 bases, with 16 bases separating them. The CDR3 region has the DNA TGTGCCAGCAGCCCCCCGGCGGGAATCCCTGAAGCTTTCTTT. This gives the protein CASSPPAGIPEAFF.

A word on this clone: Distinct nucleotide sequences in the sample also encode this CDR3. The V gene is TRBV12-5, the J gene TRBJ1-5; D remains unclear. V was cut by 4 bases and J by 7 bases, with 8 bases left in between. Germline V gene data show CDR1 as LGHNT and CDR2 as FRNRAP. The CDR3 length is 12 residues. The CDR3 sequence: CASGSGNQPQHF. For the CDR3, the DNA is TGTGCTAGTGGTTCCGGGAACCAGCCCCAGCATTTT.

V gene TRBV27 combines with J gene TRBJ1-5; tentatively, D is TRBD1 (6 bases). The length of the CDR3 is 15 residues. The V gene's germline CDR1 is MNHEY and CDR2 SMNVEV (reference sequence). Trimming removed 0 bases at V and 3 bases at J, with 9 bases between. The CDR3 loop reads CASSLSQGINQPQHF. In nucleotides, the CDR3 is TGTGCCAGCAGTTTATCACAGGGCATCAATCAGCCCCAGCATTTT.

The chain carries TRBV6-5 and TRBJ2-1; 10 bases match TRBD2. CDR1 is MNHEY, CDR2 SVGAGI, per germline. The trim removed 7 bases at V and 5 bases at J, leaving 5 bases unmatched. There are 14 residues in the CDR3. The chain's CDR3 is CASTKREGNNEQFF. DNA of the CDR3: TGTGCCAGCACAAAGCGGGAGGGGAACAATGAGCAGTTCTTC.

The CDR3 sequence is CASSKGQDRNTIYF. The CDR3 DNA reads as TGTGCCAGCAGCAAGGGACAGGATCGAAACACCATATATTTT. This sequence joins TRBV21-1 and TRBJ1-3; TRBD1 is the table's D call and was not checked against the DNA. TRBV21-1 is classified as a pseudogene. CDR3 length equals 14 residues.

This sequence joins TRBV7-3 and TRBJ2-1; 8 nucleotides align to TRBD1. Germline V gives CDR1 SGHTA, CDR2 FQGTGA. V lost 3 bases, J lost 8 bases, and 9 bases stayed unmatched. The CDR3 has 15 amino acids. The CDR3 sequence is CASSLGDRGLDEQFF. For the CDR3, the DNA is TGTGCCAGCAGCTTGGGTGACAGGGGTCTCGATGAGCAGTTCTTC.

The genes are TRBV19 and TRBJ1-1, with D possibly TRBD1 on 6 matching bases. The CDR3 extends over 17 amino acids. Trimming stripped 8 bases from V and 1 base from J, with 23 bases between. CDR1 is LNHDA and CDR2 is SQIVND in the germline V gene (reference sequence). The CDR3 region is CASLVSTRGPRNTEAFF. The CDR3 coding sequence is TGTGCCAGTTTAGTCTCCACCAGGGGCCCCCGGAACACTGAAGCTTTCTTT. Variable domain in full (rest from reference TRBV19 and TRBJ1-1): DGGITQSPKYLFRKEGQNVTLSCEQNLNHDAMYWYRQDPGQGLRLIYYSQIVNDFQKGDIAEGYSVSREKKESFPLTVTSAQKNPTAFYLCASLVSTRGPRNTEAFFGQGTRLTVV.

This clone was observed at least ten times. This chain joins TRBV7-2 and TRBJ2-7, with 11 bases matching TRBD2. The CDR3 has 15 residues. The J segment lost 3 bases and the V segment lost 5 bases, leaving 6 bases of the junction unmatched. CDR1 is SGHTA, CDR2 FQGNSA, per germline. The CDR3 region is CASSLEGLADYEQYF. The CDR3 coding sequence is TGTGCCAGCAGCCTAGAGGGACTAGCGGACTACGAGCAGTACTTC. Drawing the rest from reference TRBV7-2 and TRBJ2-7, the complete variable domain is GAGVSQSPSNKVTEKGKDVELRCDPISGHTALYWYRQSLGQGLEFLIYFQGNSAPDKSGLPSDRFSAERTGGSVSTLTIQRTQQEDSAVYLCASSLEGLADYEQYFGPGTRLTVT.

The chain has TRBV24-1 and TRBJ2-7, with 12 bases that match TRBD1. Trimming took 3 bases from V and 5 from J; bases not matched to a gene: 4. Germline V gene data show CDR1 as KGHDR and CDR2 as SFDVKD. This CDR3 comprises 15 residues. The CDR3 region is CATSDGDRGLHEQYF. The DNA for the CDR3 is TGTGCCACCAGTGATGGGGACAGGGGGCTTCACGAGCAGTACTTC.

This clone was recorded only once. This rearrangement joins TRBV27 to TRBJ1-2, with D unresolved. The V end was cut by 0 bases, the J end by 6 bases, with 14 bases between. CDR3 length: 15 residues. The germline V gene has CDR1 MNHEY and CDR2 SMNVEV (reference sequence). The CDR3 here is CASSLSTAGGHGYTF. The DNA for the CDR3 is TGTGCCAGCAGTTTATCCACGGCCGGTGGGCATGGCTACACCTTC.

The chain carries TRBV5-1 and TRBJ1-4; 7 positions agree with TRBD1. The germline V gene has CDR1 SGHRS and CDR2 YFSETQ. The CDR3 is 15 amino acids. V trimming: 4 bases; J trimming: 3 bases; junction bases outside the gene matches: 6. CDR3 coding DNA: TGCGCCAGCAGCCCCAGGGGGTTAGCTAATGAAAAACTGTTTTTT. Translated: CASSPRGLANEKLFF.

The chain uses TRBV27 and TRBJ1-1, with 9 bases lining up with TRBD1. J was trimmed by 4 bases and V by 6 bases; bases with no gene match: 18. The CDR3 has 18 residues. Germline CDR1 is MNHEY and CDR2 is SMNVEV (reference sequence). CDR3 loop: CASRELRSGQGGRTEAFF. The CDR3 bases are TGTGCCAGCAGGGAATTGCGGTCGGGACAGGGAGGACGCACTGAAGCTTTCTTT.